These 11 T cell receptor beta chains originate from one sample sequenced in a study of cytomegalovirus exposure and HLA in healthy donors. The PCR ran on 60 Vbeta and 13 Jbeta primers. Here immunoSEQ multiplex PCR was the method, and the copy in TCRdb shows in-frame clones only, minus some. The table has 7,000 or so clones, approximately 47% seen once. Source material: PBMCs. All receptors come from a man aged 25 to 40 in good health and CMV-seropositive.

This clone was counted a few times. The rearrangement links TRBV10-3 to TRBJ1-1; the D gene is possibly TRBD1 (5 bases). Trimming stripped 6 bases from V and 0 bases from J, with 11 bases between. The CDR3 runs 14 residues. Germline V CDR1 and CDR2: ENHRY, SYGVKD. The CDR3 is CAISSQGLNTEAFF. The CDR3 DNA reads as TGTGCCATCAGCTCCCAGGGTCTGAACACTGAAGCTTTCTTT.

The table lists this clone with a few counts. V is TRBV29-1 and J is TRBJ1-5; 7 bases agree with TRBD1. From germline, CDR1 is SQVTM and CDR2 ANQGSEA. The CDR3 loop spans 13 amino acids. Losses at the gene ends were 4 bases for V and 6 bases for J; bases not matched to a gene: 6. This chain's CDR3 is CSVGGGRGQPQHF. CDR3 coding DNA: TGCAGCGTTGGAGGGGGCCGGGGTCAGCCCCAGCATTTT.

The chain has TRBV4-2 and TRBJ2-4, with unresolved D. Germline lookup yields CDR1 LGHNA and CDR2 YNFKEQ. This CDR3 has 17 amino acids. Between the trimmed V and J ends, which lost 0 bases and 1 base, there was a span of 13 bases. DNA of the CDR3: TGTGCCAGCAGCCAAGATTTTGTCCTCGGGGCCAAAAACATTCAGTACTTC. Protein sequence: CASSQDFVLGAKNIQYF.

The genes are TRBV27 and TRBJ1-4, with D unresolved. The germline V gene encodes CDR1 MNHEY and CDR2 SMNVEV (reference sequence). The CDR3 loop spans 11 amino acids. Trimming left V 4 bases short and J 5 bases short, with 2 bases between. The CDR3 spells CASSSNEKLFF. The CDR3 region has the DNA TGTGCCAGCAGTTCAAATGAAAAACTGTTTTTT.

This clone came up a few times. V usage is TRBV4-2 and J usage is TRBJ1-6; 10 nucleotides line up with TRBD1. V dropped 0 bases and J dropped 10; count of bases not matched to a gene: 6. This CDR3 comprises 16 residues. Germline V lookup: CDR1 LGHNA, CDR2 YNFKEQ. CDR3 residues: CASSQEQGQGISPLHF. The CDR3 region has the DNA TGTGCCAGCAGCCAAGAGCAGGGACAGGGGATCTCACCCCTCCACTTT.

In this sample, this clone is medium-sized. The chain employs TRBV29-1 and TRBJ1-1; TRBD1 aligns across 7 bases. The V segment lost 7 bases and the J segment 5 bases; nucleotides outside the gene matches: 4. This CDR3 contains 11 residues. Germline assignment: CDR1 SQVTM and CDR2 ANQGSEA. Here the CDR3 DNA reads TGCAGCGCCGACAGGGTTACTGAAGCTTTCTTT. Translated: CSADRVTEAFF. The full variable domain, in which reference TRBV29-1 and TRBJ1-1 provide the parts outside the CDR3, is SAVISQKPSRDICQRGTSLTIQCQVDSQVTMMFWYRQQPGQSLTLIATANQGSEATYESGFVIDKFPISRPNLTFSTLTVSNMSPEDSSIYLCSADRVTEAFFGQGTRLTVV.

CDR3 nucleotides: TGCAGCGTTGAGGACAAAGCCGGCACGAACACTGAAGCTTTCTTT. Translating it yields CSVEDKAGTNTEAFF. This rearrangement joins TRBV29-1 to TRBJ1-1; D is possibly TRBD1 (5 bases). The CDR3 consists of 15 residues. CDR1 and CDR2 (germline): SQVTM, ANQGSEA. Between the trimmed V and J ends, which lost 3 bases and 1 base, there was a span of 15 bases.

The V gene is TRBV4-1, the J gene TRBJ1-1, with 8 positions matching TRBD1. The V segment lost 0 bases and the J segment 2 bases; nucleotides outside the gene matches: 8. The CDR3 has 17 amino acids. CDR1 is MGHRA and CDR2 is YSYEKL in the germline V gene. CDR3 coding DNA: TGCGCCAGCAGCCAAGACAGGGGGCAAACGAGAAACACTGAAGCTTTCTTT. Its translation: CASSQDRGQTRNTEAFF.

The gene calls are TRBV5-6 and TRBJ2-7; TRBD2 matches 8 bases. The germline V gene has CDR1 SGHDT and CDR2 YYEEEE. Losses at the gene ends were 0 bases for V and 5 bases for J; bases not matched to a gene: 4. The CDR3 length is 14 residues. In DNA form, the CDR3 reads TGTGCCAGCAGCTTGGGGACTAGCAGGAACGAGCAGTACTTC. This sequence encodes CASSLGTSRNEQYF.

The chain employs TRBV30 and TRBJ2-3, with 9 nucleotides matching TRBD1. Germline loops: CDR1 GTSNPN, CDR2 SVGIG (reference sequence). The CDR3 extends over 13 amino acids. Losses at the gene ends were 2 bases for V and 4 bases for J; bases not matched to a gene: 1. CDR3 DNA: TGTGCCTGGAGTTACAGGGGGCCAGATACGCAGTATTTT. This encodes CAWSYRGPDTQYF.

V is TRBV18 and J is TRBJ2-7; the match to TRBD2 covers 7 bases. Losses at the gene ends were 2 bases for V and 5 bases for J; bases not matched to a gene: 6. Per the germline V gene, CDR1 is KGHSH and CDR2 is LQKENI. The CDR3 spans 14 residues. Here the CDR3 DNA reads TGTGCCAGCTCACCAAACGGGGGGTTGGACGAGCAGTACTTC. Translation: CASSPNGGLDEQYF.